Listed below are T cell receptor beta chains from one sample, sequenced in a study of breast tumors, draining lymph nodes, adjacent tissues. One entry per CDR3 protein, called by TCRdb with MiXCR from the multiplex PCR reads. The table has 20,000 to 25,000 distinct CDR3 sequences, 32% seen once. Material: breast tumor tissue. The source of these receptors is a female donor with breast cancer. Some clones in this sample may be carry-over from other donors' samples. Each CDR3 is given with its conserved first and last residue. A D gene is named only where the DNA matches it firmly. Clone size is stated in some rows and not others, as once, few, many or a class when expanded.

TGTGCCAGTAGTTCGACAGGTGTTTACAATGAGCAGTTCTTC | CASSSTGVYNEQFF | TRBJ2-1 | medium-sized | . | TRBV19
TGCGCCAGCAGCTTAGAGACTAGCGCCTACAATGAGCAGTTCTTC | CASSLETSAYNEQFF | TRBJ2-1 | many | TRBD2 | TRBV5-1
TGTGCCAGTAGTAAGGACAGGGCCAGCTCTGGGGCCAACGTCCTGACTTTC | CASSKDRASSGANVLTF | TRBJ2-6 | many | TRBD1 | TRBV19
TGTGCCAGCAGTGGGGACAGGCGGGAAAGCCAGCATTTT | CASSGDRRESQHF | TRBJ1-5 | few | TRBD1 | TRBV25-1
TGTGCCAGCAGCTCTACTTGGACAGATACGCAGTATTTT | CASSSTWTDTQYF | TRBJ2-3 | many | . | TRBV7-2
TGTGCCAGCAGCTTCGGACAGGGGGGTAATACGCAGTATTTT | CASSFGQGGNTQYF | TRBJ2-3 | many | TRBD1 | TRBV7-2
TGTGCCAGCAGCTTGGCGGGAGGGCCGAGGTCTGGAGAGACCCAGTACTTC | CASSLAGGPRSGETQYF | TRBJ2-5 | many | TRBD2 | TRBV5-8
TGCGCCAGCAGCCAAGTCCTAACTAGCGGGGGTAATGAGCAGTTCTTC | CASSQVLTSGGNEQFF | TRBJ2-1 | many | TRBD2 | TRBV4-3
TGTGCCAGCAGTTCAGAGGGTAACGAGCAGTACTTC | CASSSEGNEQYF | TRBJ2-7 | many | . | TRBV28
TGCGCCAGCAGCAGCAGGACAGGGGGTAGAGATACGCAGTATTTT | CASSSRTGGRDTQYF | TRBJ2-3 | medium-sized | TRBD1 | TRBV5-1
TGCGCCAGCAGCGCAGGGGTACGTTACTATGGCTACACCTTC | CASSAGVRYYGYTF | TRBJ1-2 | many | . | TRBV5-1
TGTGCCAGCAGTCCCGGGAGAGCCTACGAGCAGTACTTC | CASSPGRAYEQYF | TRBJ2-7 | many | . | TRBV28
TGCAGTGCTAGAGATCGACAGGCCACGATTCCTGGATCCTACGAGCAGTACTTC | CSARDRQATIPGSYEQYF | TRBJ2-7 | many | . | TRBV20-1
TGTGCCAGCTCACCACGGGACGGGTCCTTCTATGGCTACACCTTC | CASSPRDGSFYGYTF | TRBJ1-2 | . | . | TRBV18
TGTGCCAGCGGGCAGGGGGCAACTAATGAAAAACTGTTTTTT | CASGQGATNEKLFF | TRBJ1-4 | many | TRBD1 | TRBV12-3/TRBV12-4
TGTGCCAGCAGTGCCTGGGAGACCCAGTACTTC | CASSAWETQYF | TRBJ2-5 | many | . | TRBV2
TGTGCCAGCAGTGGGCTAGCGGGAGAAACCGGGGAGCTGTTTTTT | CASSGLAGETGELFF | TRBJ2-2 | many | TRBD2 | TRBV6-1